A single T cell receptor beta chain is shown here with its context. Its matching antigen is unknown. Combining a sample-barcoded 5' primer with a J-beta primer mix, a second PCR ran for 7 to 11 cycles. Every cDNA molecule bore a tag from a template-switch adaptor containing 12 random nucleotides. TCRdb re-derived calls from the 5' RACE reads in MiXCR, one entry per CDR3 protein. The sample carries 1.5 million or so distinct CDR3 sequences, 42% recorded once. In germline, CDR1 is MNHEY, CDR2 SMNVEV (reference sequence). This CDR3 contains 13 residues. The sample comes from a study of blood T cells in healthy people across ages. General observations from the study: Diversity was estimated from one million T cells, and these estimates were considered underestimates. Per million T cells, TCR beta diversity dropped roughly linearly as age increased. It was not possible, with unsorted PBMCs, to conclusively compare naive and antigen-experienced cells.

What was sequenced was blood. The TCR was taken from a young woman in good health. The chain combines TRBV27 with TRBJ2-5; 9 bases line up with TRBD1. The DNA end lines up better with TRBJ2-7; the J call may be wrong. CDR3 nucleotide sequence: TGTGCCACCTCACAGGGGGCCTACTACGAGCAGTACTTC. Translated: CATSQGAYYEQYF.